The present T cell receptor (beta chain) was sequenced within a study of T cells after yellow fever vaccination. Trimming took off 5 bases at V and 8 bases at J, with 12 bases between the two ends. Germline loops: CDR1 MNHEY, CDR2 SMNVEV (reference sequence). The CDR3 totals 12 residues. From the 5' RACE reads, TCRdb called clonotypes with MiXCR, one entry per CDR3 protein. The data show some 99,000 distinct CDR3 sequences, around 5.5% seen once. The source was CD8+ T cells sorted from PBMCs, collected 10 days after the yellow fever booster vaccination. This sequence originates from a man younger than 35 who received the YFV17D yellow fever vaccine. V is TRBV27 and J is TRBJ1-2, with TRBD1 as a possible D gene (5 bases). The CDR3 nucleotides are TGTGCCAGCAGTATCGGGGGTGGAGGCTACACCTTC. Translating gives CASSIGGGGYTF.